The 24 T cell receptor beta chains presented below share a single source sample, sequenced in a study of T cell changes during pregnancy in multiple sclerosis. This table comes from immunoSEQ multiplex PCR, and its TCRdb copy is limited to in-frame clones, with some not included. This sample has about 38,000 clones; 88% occur once, and the top ten carry 6% to 7.5%. Sequenced material: CD8+ T cells from peripheral blood mononuclear cells, taken in the third trimester of pregnancy. Receptors were obtained from a female donor with multiple sclerosis, enrolled in a pregnancy study.

This sequence joins TRBV9 and TRBJ2-3, with a possible D match to TRBD2 (7 bases). Trimming stripped 7 bases from V and 0 bases from J, with 9 bases between. In germline, CDR1 is SGDLS, CDR2 YYNGEE. The CDR3 is made up of 13 amino acids. DNA of the CDR3: TGTGCCAGCGGGGGGGCCAGCACAGATACGCAGTATTTT. Protein sequence: CASGGASTDTQYF.

The CDR3 nucleotides are TGTGCCAGCAGCCCGGGGGGCGGGGACCCCCGACCCCAGCATTTT. This sequence encodes CASSPGGGDPRPQHF. J is TRBJ1-5 and V is TRBV28; perhaps TRBD1 as D (6 bases). CDR1 and CDR2 (germline): MDHEN, SYDVKM. CDR3 size: 15 residues. V was shortened by 6 bases and J by 10 bases, with 22 bases between the two germline ends.

The chain links TRBV5-1 to TRBJ2-1; TRBD2 matches 9 bases. Germline trimming cut 0 bases from V and 8 bases from J; bases unmatched to any gene: 9. There are 16 residues in the CDR3. The germline CDR1 and CDR2 sequences are SGHRS and YFSETQ. The CDR3 sequence: CASSLGVAGGPHEQFF. The CDR3 nucleotides read TGCGCCAGCAGCTTGGGGGTGGCGGGGGGGCCCCATGAGCAGTTCTTC.

The chain combines TRBV6-5 with TRBJ2-1, with D unresolved. Germline V gene sequence: CDR1 MNHEY, CDR2 SVGAGI. There are 15 residues in the CDR3. Trimming stripped 6 bases from V and 4 bases from J, with 16 bases between. The CDR3 here is CASSISDTGYNEQFF. DNA of the CDR3: TGTGCCAGCAGCATTTCTGACACCGGATACAATGAGCAGTTCTTC.

The chain combines TRBV5-4 with TRBJ1-2, with TRBD1 matching over 8 bases. V dropped 4 bases and J dropped 0; count of bases not matched to a gene: 8. CDR3 length: 16 residues. Germline CDR1 SGHNT, CDR2 YYREEE (reference sequence). Here the CDR3 reads CASSPRTGTTNYGYTF. DNA of the CDR3: TGTGCCAGCAGCCCCAGGACAGGGACGACTAACTATGGCTACACCTTC.

The rearrangement uses TRBV9 and TRBJ1-1, with 8 bases that match TRBD1. The germline gives CDR1 SGDLS, CDR2 YYNGEE. This CDR3 has 14 residues. V shed 2 bases, J shed 4 bases, and the junction held 4 bases outside the gene matches. This CDR3 reads CASSVSTGATEAFF. In DNA form, the CDR3 reads TGTGCCAGCAGCGTGTCGACAGGGGCCACTGAAGCTTTCTTT.

The rearrangement links TRBV30 to TRBJ1-1; a possible D gene is TRBD1 (5 bases). Trimming removed 4 bases from V and 4 bases from J, with 19 bases in between. This CDR3 spans 15 amino acids. Germline loops: CDR1 GTSNPN, CDR2 SVGIG (reference sequence). The CDR3 loop reads CAWTLDGGGGTEAFF. For the CDR3, the DNA is TGTGCCTGGACCCTAGACGGCGGGGGGGGCACTGAAGCTTTCTTT.

The genes are TRBV4-1 and TRBJ1-2, with D tentatively TRBD1 (6 bases). The CDR3 spans 15 residues. The V gene lost 3 bases and the J gene lost 3 bases, with 14 bases spanning the gap. CDR1 is MGHRA and CDR2 is YSYEKL in the germline V gene. CDR3 residues: CASSHRQEVYYGYTF. Written as DNA, the CDR3 is TGCGCCAGCAGCCACCGACAGGAAGTATACTATGGCTACACCTTC.

The genes are TRBV6-5 and TRBJ2-3; possible D gene TRBD2, 7 bases. V lost 0 bases to trimming and J lost 4 bases, with 14 bases between them. The CDR3 extends over 16 amino acids. Germline V CDR1 and CDR2: MNHEY, SVGAGI. The CDR3 DNA reads as TGTGCCAGCAGTTACTCGGCCCGGGGGGCATCAGATACGCAGTATTTT. This encodes CASSYSARGASDTQYF.

The chain links TRBV6-5 to TRBJ1-1; D may be TRBD1 (6 bases). This CDR3 comprises 14 residues. The ends were cut back, 2 bases at V and 3 bases at J, with 10 bases in the middle. The V gene's germline CDR1 is MNHEY and CDR2 SVGAGI. The CDR3 is CASSYREGDTEAFF. The CDR3 DNA follows: TGTGCCAGCAGTTACAGGGAGGGGGACACTGAAGCTTTCTTT.

V and J are TRBV4-1 and TRBJ1-1; 8 nucleotides align to TRBD1. The CDR3 contains 15 residues. Germline CDR1 MGHRA, CDR2 YSYEKL. V lost 1 base and J lost 10; bases outside the gene matches: 11. The CDR3 loop reads CASSQVGTGGIRAFF. The CDR3 nucleotides are TGCGCCAGCAGCCAAGTAGGGACAGGCGGTATTCGAGCTTTCTTT.

This clone occurred once. The chain joins TRBV27 to TRBJ1-2; 7 bases map to TRBD1. Germline assignment: CDR1 MNHEY and CDR2 SMNVEV (reference sequence). CDR3 length: 14 amino acids. The ends lost 7 bases at V and 8 bases at J; junction bases unmatched: 13. The CDR3 loop is CASKPKGALYGYTF. DNA of the CDR3: TGTGCCAGCAAACCGAAGGGGGCTCTATACGGCTACACCTTC.

The chain carries TRBV12-2 and TRBJ1-1; TRBD1, as called in the table, went unchecked against the DNA. TRBV12-2 is described as a pseudogene. This CDR3 is built from 15 residues. DNA of the CDR3: TGTGCAAGTCGCTTAGAAGGACACTCGAACACTGAAGCTTTCTTT. Protein sequence: CASRLEGHSNTEAFF.

The chain combines TRBV30 with TRBJ2-7; D possibly corresponds to TRBD2 (6 bases). Trimming stripped 1 base from V and 4 bases from J, with 17 bases between. Germline V gene data show CDR1 as GTSNPN and CDR2 as SVGIG (reference sequence). This CDR3 has 15 amino acids. The chain's CDR3 is CAWSAPGTVIYEQYF. CDR3 nucleotide sequence: TGTGCCTGGAGTGCCCCCGGGACTGTTATTTACGAGCAGTACTTC.

V usage is TRBV9 and J usage is TRBJ2-3; 9 nucleotides agree with TRBD2. CDR1 SGDLS and CDR2 YYNGEE come from the germline V gene. V lost 0 bases to trimming and J lost 4 bases; unmatched junction nucleotides: 6. This CDR3 has 16 amino acids. This chain's CDR3 is CASSVDGGGAPDTQYF. The CDR3 nucleotides read TGTGCCAGCAGCGTAGATGGCGGGGGGGCTCCAGATACGCAGTATTTT.

This rearrangement joins TRBV4-2 to TRBJ2-1; 8 bases align to TRBD1. This CDR3 contains 14 residues. CDR1 and CDR2 (germline): LGHNA, YNFKEQ. The trim removed 4 bases at V and 7 bases at J, leaving 6 bases unmatched. CDR3 nucleotides: TGTGCCAGCAGCCGGCAGGGGGCAGGGAATGAGCAGTTCTTC. Its protein is CASSRQGAGNEQFF.

The rearrangement joins TRBV5-1 to TRBJ1-1; unclear D gene. The CDR3 contains 14 residues. V was trimmed by 4 bases and J by 1 base, leaving 11 bases between them. Per germline, CDR1 SGHRS and CDR2 YFSETQ. The chain's CDR3 is CASSPRGENTEAFF. CDR3 coding DNA: TGCGCCAGCAGCCCCCGAGGAGAGAACACTGAAGCTTTCTTT.

The rearrangement joins TRBV7-9 to TRBJ1-2; D is perhaps TRBD1 (6 bases). V lost 6 bases, J lost 8 bases, and 16 bases lay in between. CDR3 length: 13 residues. Germline V gene lookup returns CDR1 SEHNR and CDR2 FQNEAQ (reference sequence). The CDR3 sequence: CASSSQGGIGYTF. CDR3 sequence (DNA): TGTGCCAGCAGTTCACAGGGCGGTATAGGCTACACCTTC.

The chain combines TRBV27 with TRBJ1-1; no firm D call. V shed 1 base and J shed 4 bases, with 16 bases lying between them. The CDR3 length is 16 residues. The V gene's germline CDR1 is MNHEY and CDR2 SMNVEV (reference sequence). The CDR3 loop reads CASSLLGRGMGTEAFF. The CDR3 region has the DNA TGTGCCAGCAGTTTATTGGGCCGGGGAATGGGCACTGAAGCTTTCTTT.

The chain uses TRBV27 and TRBJ2-3, with 9 bases fitting TRBD1. The germline gives CDR1 MNHEY, CDR2 SMNVEV (reference sequence). Trimming took 6 bases from V and 0 from J; bases not matched to a gene: 13. The CDR3 is 18 residues long. The CDR3 nucleotides are TGTGCCAGCAGGCAAATCTCCGACAGGGGGGTTAGCACAGATACGCAGTATTTT. As protein: CASRQISDRGVSTDTQYF.

The chain recombines TRBV19 with TRBJ2-3, with D tentatively TRBD1 (6 bases). Per germline, CDR1 LNHDA and CDR2 SQIVND (reference sequence). Trimming left V 9 bases short and J 8 bases short, with 24 bases between. This CDR3 region has 15 residues. CDR3 region: CASSPPGQQLGTQYF. The CDR3 DNA reads TGTGCCAGCTCCCCCCCGGGACAACAACTCGGTACGCAGTATTTT. Together with reference TRBV19 and TRBJ2-3, the CDR3 gives the full variable domain: DGGITQSPKYLFRKEGQNVTLSCEQNLNHDAMYWYRQDPGQGLRLIYYSQIVNDFQKGDIAEGYSVSREKKESFPLTVTSAQKNPTAFYLCASSPPGQQLGTQYFGPGTRLTVL.

This clone qualifies as medium-sized (0.01 to 0.1%). CDR3 sequence reads: CASAKRRTNSPLHF. In DNA form, the CDR3 reads TGTGCCAGCGCGAAGAGGAGGACTAATTCACCCCTCCACTTT. This rearrangement joins TRBV28 to TRBJ1-6; D unclear. V dropped 8 bases and J dropped 6 bases, with 14 bases sitting between them. The CDR3 length is 14 residues. Looked up from germline, CDR1 is MDHEN and CDR2 is SYDVKM.

This clone was counted between two and nine times. The chain is built from TRBV7-9 and TRBJ1-4; D unclear. Trimming cost V 6 bases and J 8 bases, with 13 bases left between them. The CDR3 extends over 13 amino acids. The germline V gene has CDR1 SEHNR and CDR2 FQNEAQ (reference sequence). As DNA, the CDR3 is TGTGCCAGCAGTGACTGGCTAATCGAAAAACTGTTTTTT. Translating gives CASSDWLIEKLFF.

This sequence joins TRBV4-3 and TRBJ2-7; maybe TRBD2 (6 bases). The ends were cut back, 0 bases at V and 6 bases at J, with 21 bases in the middle. Germline CDR1 reads LGHNA; CDR2 reads YSLEER. The CDR3 extends over 17 amino acids. Here the CDR3 reads CASSQDSGGGADGEQYF. For the CDR3, the DNA is TGCGCCAGCAGCCAAGATTCAGGCGGCGGGGCGGACGGCGAGCAGTACTTC.